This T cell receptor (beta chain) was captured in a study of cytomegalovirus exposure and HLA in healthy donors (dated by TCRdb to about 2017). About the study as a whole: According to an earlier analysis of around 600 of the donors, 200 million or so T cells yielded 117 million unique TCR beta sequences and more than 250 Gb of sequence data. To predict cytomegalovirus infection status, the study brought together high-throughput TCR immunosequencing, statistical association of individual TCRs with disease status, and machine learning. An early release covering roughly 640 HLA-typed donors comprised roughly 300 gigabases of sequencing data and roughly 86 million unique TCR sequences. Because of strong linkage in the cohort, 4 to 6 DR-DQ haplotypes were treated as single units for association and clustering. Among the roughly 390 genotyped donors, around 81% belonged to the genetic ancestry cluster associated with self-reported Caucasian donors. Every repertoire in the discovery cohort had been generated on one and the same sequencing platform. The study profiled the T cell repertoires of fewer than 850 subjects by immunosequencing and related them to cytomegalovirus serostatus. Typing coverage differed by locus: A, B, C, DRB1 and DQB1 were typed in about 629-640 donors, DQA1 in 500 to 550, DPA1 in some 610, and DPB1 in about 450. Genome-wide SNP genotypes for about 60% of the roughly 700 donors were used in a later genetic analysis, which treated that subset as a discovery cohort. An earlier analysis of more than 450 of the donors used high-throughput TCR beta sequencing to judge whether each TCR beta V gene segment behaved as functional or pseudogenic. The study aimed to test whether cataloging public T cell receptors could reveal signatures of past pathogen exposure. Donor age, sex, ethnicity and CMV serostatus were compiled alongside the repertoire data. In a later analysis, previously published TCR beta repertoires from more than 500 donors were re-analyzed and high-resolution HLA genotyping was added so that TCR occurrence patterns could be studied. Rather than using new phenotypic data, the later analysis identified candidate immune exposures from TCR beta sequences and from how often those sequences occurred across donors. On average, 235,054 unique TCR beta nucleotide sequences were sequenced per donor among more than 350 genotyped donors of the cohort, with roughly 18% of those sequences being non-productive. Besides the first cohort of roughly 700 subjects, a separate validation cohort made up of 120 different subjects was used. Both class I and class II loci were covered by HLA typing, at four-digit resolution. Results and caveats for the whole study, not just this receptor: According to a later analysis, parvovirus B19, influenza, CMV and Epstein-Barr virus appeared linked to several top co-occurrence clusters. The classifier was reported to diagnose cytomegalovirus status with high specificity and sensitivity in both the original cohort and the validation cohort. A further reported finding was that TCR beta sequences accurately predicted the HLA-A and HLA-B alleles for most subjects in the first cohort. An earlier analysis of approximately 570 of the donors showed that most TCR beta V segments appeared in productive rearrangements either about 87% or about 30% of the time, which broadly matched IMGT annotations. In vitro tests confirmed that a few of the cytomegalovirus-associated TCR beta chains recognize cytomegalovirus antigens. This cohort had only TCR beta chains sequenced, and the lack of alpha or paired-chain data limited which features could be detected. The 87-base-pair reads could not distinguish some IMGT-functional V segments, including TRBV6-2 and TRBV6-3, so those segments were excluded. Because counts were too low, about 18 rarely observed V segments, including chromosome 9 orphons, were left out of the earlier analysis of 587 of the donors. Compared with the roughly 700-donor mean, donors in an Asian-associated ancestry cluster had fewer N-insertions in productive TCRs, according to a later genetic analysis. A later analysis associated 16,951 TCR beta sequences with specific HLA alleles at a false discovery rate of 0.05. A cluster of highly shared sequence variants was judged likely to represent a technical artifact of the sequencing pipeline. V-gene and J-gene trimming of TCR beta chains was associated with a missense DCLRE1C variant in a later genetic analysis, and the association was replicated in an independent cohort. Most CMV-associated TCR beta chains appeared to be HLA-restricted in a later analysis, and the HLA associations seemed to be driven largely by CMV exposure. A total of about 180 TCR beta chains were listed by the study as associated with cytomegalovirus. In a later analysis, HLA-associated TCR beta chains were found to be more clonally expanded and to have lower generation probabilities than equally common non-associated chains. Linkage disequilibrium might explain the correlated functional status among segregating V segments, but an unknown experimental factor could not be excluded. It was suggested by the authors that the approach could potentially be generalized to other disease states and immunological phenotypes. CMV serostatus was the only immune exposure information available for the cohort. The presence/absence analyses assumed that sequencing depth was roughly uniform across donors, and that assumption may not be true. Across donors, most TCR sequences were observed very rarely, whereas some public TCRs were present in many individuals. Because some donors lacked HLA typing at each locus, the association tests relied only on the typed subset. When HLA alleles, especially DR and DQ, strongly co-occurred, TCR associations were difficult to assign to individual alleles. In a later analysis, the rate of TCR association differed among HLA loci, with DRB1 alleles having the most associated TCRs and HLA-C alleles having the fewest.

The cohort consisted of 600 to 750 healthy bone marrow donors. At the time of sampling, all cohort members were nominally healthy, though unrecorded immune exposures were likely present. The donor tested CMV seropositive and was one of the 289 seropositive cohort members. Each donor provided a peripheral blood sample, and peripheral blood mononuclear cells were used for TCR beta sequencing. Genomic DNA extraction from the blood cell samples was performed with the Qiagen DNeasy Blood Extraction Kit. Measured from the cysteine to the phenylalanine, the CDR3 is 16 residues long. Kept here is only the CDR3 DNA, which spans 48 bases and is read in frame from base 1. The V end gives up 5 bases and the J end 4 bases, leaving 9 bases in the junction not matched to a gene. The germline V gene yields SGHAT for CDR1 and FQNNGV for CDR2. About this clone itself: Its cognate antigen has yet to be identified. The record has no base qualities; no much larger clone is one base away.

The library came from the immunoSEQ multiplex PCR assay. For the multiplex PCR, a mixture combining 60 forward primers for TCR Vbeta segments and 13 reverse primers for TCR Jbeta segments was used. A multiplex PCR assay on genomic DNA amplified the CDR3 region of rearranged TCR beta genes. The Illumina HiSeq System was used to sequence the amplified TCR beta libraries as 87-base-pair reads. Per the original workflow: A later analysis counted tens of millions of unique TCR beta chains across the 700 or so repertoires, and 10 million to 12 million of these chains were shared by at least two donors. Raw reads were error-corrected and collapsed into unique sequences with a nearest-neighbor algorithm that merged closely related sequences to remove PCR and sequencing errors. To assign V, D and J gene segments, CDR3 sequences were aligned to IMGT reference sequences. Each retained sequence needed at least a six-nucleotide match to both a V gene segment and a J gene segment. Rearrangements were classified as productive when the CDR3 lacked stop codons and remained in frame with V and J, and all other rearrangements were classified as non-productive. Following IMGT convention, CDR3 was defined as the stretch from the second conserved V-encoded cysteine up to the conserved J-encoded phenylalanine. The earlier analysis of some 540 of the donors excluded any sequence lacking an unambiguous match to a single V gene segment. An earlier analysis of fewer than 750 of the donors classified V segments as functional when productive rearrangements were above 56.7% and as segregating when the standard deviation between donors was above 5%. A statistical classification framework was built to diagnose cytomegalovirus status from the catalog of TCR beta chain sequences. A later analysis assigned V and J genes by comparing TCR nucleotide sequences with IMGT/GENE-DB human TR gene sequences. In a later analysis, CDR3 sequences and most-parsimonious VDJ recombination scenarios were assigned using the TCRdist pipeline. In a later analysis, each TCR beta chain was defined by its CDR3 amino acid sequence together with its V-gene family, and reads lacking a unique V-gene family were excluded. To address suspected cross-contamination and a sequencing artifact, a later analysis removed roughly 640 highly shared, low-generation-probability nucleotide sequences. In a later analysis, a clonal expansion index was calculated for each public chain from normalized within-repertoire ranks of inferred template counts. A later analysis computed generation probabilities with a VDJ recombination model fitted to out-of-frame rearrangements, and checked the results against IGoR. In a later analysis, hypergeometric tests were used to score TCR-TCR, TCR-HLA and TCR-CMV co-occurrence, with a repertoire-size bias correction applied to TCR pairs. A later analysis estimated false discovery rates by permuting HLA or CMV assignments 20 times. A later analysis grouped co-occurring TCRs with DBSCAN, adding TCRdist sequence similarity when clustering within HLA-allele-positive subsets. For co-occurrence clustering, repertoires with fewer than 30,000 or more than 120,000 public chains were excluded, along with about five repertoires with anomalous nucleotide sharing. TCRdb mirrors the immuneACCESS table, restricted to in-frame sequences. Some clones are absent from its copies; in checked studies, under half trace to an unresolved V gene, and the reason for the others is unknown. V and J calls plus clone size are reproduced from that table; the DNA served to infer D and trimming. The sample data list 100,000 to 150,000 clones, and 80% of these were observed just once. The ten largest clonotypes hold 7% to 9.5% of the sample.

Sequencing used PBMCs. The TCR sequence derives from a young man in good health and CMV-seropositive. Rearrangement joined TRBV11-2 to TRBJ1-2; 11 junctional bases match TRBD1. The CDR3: CASSQGQGAIFYGYTF. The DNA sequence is TGTGCCAGCAGCCAAGGACAGGGGGCCATTTTCTATGGCTACACCTTC.